The sequence of this T cell receptor beta chain was determined in a study of T cells after yellow fever vaccination (dated by TCRdb to about 2019). Context from the whole study: The SMART-Seq v4 Ultra Low Input RNA kit was used to prepare libraries from fractions with low cell numbers. To track T-cell clones before and after primary and booster YFV17D yellow fever vaccination, bulk TCR alpha and beta repertoires were sequenced longitudinally. The cohort comprised two healthy male donors, one aged 18 to 30 and one aged 30 to 39 years. Blood samples were taken at several timepoints before and after primary and secondary immunization, and bulk PBMC replicates and cell subsets were isolated.

CDR1 and CDR2, looked up from the germline V gene, are LGHNA and YNFKEQ. Trimming removed 5 bases from V and 5 bases from J; the gene matches leave 8 bases unexplained. From the cysteine through the phenylalanine, the CDR3 covers 15 amino acids. Only CDR3 DNA remains: 45 bases, in frame from the first base. Taken with the paper, the label for treatment or condition translates to: live attenuated yellow fever vaccine strain. PBMCs were isolated from peripheral blood using a standard Ficoll-Paque protocol. Dynabeads CD4 and CD8 positive selection kits were used to isolate CD4 and CD8 T-cell fractions. TriZol was used to extract RNA from bulk PBMCs, CD4 and CD8 fractions, and dextramer-positive and dextramer-negative fractions. Summary of the overall study and its limitations: Computational filtering was required because FACS-sorted repertoires could contain abundant contaminating clonotypes from the bulk population. The study included only a couple of donors, which limits how far the findings can be generalized. Most clones expanded after primary vaccination were re-detected after the booster (96% of CD4 and roughly 85% of CD8), suggesting broad memory maintenance. The secondary T-cell response was weaker than the primary response but faster, peaking on day 5 instead of day 15. A small share of clonotypes occurred in both CD4 and CD8 compartments, likely arising from convergent recombination.

Sequencing was carried out with an Illumina NovaSeq 6000. TCR cDNA was made using 5'RACE template switching, a step that added a universal primer site and unique molecular identifiers. cDNA synthesis was primed from both the TCR alpha and TCR beta constant segments. Libraries were amplified in two PCR steps, with sample barcodes and sequencing adapters added in the second step. Sequencing of libraries was done on Illumina HiSeq 2500 (2x100 bp) or NovaSeq (2x150 bp). The paper's processing steps were these. MIGEC handled demultiplexing of reads and collapsing into UMI consensus sequences, while MiXCR performed V(D)J alignment. Using edgeR on replicate PBMC samples, clonotypes were called vaccine-responding if FDR was below 0.01 and the log2 fold change was above 5 up to day 15. CD4 or CD8 identity was assigned to each bulk clonotype according to whether the clonotype was present at higher abundance in the sequenced CD4 repertoire or the sequenced CD8 repertoire. The public reads were reanalyzed by TCRdb: fastp trimming at Q25, MiXCR alignment, in-frame beta chains only. One record per CDR3 amino acid sequence lists the most common genes and DNA. V and J calls and clone size were set by TCRdb, not the authors. This sample is represented by around 340,000 distinct CDR3 sequences; around 12% of them were singletons. The ten largest clones take up around 3% of the sample.

This clonotype was seen a handful of times. Its antigen is not yet known. Per-nucleotide qualities are absent, and no much larger clonotype sits a single base away. This receptor chain uses TRBV4-2 and TRBJ2-7; TRBD1 lines up with 11 middle nucleotides. The material was CD4+ T cells sorted from PBMCs, obtained 15 days after the yellow fever booster vaccination. This clonotype was obtained from a man younger than 35 who received the YFV17D yellow fever vaccine. Here is the DNA: TGTGCCAGCAGCTCCCAGGACAGGGGGCTGAACGAGCAGTACTTC. It codes for CASSSQDRGLNEQYF.